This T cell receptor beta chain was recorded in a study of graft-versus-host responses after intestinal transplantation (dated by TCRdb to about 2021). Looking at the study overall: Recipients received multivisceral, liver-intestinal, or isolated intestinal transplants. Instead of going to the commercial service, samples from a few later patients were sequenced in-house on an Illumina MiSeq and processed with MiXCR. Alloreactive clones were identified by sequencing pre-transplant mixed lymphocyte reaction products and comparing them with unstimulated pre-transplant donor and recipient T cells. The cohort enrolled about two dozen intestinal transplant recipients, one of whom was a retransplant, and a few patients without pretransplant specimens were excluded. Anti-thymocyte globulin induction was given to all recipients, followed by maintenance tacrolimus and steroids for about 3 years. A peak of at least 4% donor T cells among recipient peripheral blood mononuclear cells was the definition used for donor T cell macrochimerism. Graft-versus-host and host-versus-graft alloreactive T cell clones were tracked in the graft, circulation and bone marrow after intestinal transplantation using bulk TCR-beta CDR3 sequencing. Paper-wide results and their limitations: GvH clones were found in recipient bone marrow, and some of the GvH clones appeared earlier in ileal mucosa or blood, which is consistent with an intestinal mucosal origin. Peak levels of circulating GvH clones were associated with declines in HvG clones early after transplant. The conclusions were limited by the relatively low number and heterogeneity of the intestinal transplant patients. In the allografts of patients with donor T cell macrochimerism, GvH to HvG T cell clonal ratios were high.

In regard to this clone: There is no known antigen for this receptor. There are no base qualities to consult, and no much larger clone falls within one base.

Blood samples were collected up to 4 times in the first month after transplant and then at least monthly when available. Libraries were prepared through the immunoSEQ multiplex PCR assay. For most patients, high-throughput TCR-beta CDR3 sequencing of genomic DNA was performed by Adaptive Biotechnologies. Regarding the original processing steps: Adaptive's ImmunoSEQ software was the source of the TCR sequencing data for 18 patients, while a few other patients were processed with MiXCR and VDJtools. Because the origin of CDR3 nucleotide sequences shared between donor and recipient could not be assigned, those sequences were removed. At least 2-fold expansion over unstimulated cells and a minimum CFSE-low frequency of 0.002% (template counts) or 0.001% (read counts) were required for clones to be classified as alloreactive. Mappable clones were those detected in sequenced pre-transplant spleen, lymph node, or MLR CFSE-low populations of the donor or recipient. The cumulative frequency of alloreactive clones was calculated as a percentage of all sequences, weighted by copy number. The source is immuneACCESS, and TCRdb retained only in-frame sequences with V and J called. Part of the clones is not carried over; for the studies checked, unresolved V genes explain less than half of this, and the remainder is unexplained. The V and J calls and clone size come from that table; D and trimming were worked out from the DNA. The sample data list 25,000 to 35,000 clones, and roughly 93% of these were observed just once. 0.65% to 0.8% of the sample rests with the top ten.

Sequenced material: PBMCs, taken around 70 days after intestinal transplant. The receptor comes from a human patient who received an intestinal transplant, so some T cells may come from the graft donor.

The DNA reads as follows: TGTGCCAGCAGCGCCGGGGGGGCCGCACAAGAGACCCAGTACTTC. The translation is CASSAGGAAQETQYF. The chain is encoded by TRBV9 joined to TRBJ2-5, and 8 junctional nucleotides match TRBD2. Including cysteine and phenylalanine, the CDR3 has 15 amino acids. The CDR3 DNA has 45 bases and is translated from base 1. V is cut back by 3 bases and J by 2 bases, with 6 bases in the junction unmatched. The germline V gene encodes CDR1 SGDLS and CDR2 YYNGEE. The entire variable domain, with the stretches around the CDR3 drawn from the reference TRBV9 and TRBJ2-5 proteins, is DSGVTQTPKHLITATGQRVTLRCSPRSGDLSVYWYQQSLDQGLQFLIQYYNGEERAKGNILERFSAQQFPDLHSELNLSSLELGDSALYFCASSAGGAAQETQYFGPGTRLLVL.